This TCR beta chain is drawn from a study of CDR3 diversity in severe acne (dated by TCRdb to between 2018 and 2021). Taken from the germline V gene, the CDR1 and CDR2 loops are ENHRY and SYGVKD. From its cysteine to its phenylalanine, the CDR3 spans 12 amino acids. The only DNA kept is the CDR3, 36 bases in frame from the first base. The library was made by PCR. The instrument was an Illumina HiSeq 2000. In-frame beta chains were kept once TCRdb had trimmed the public reads at Q25 with fastp and called clones with MiXCR. Rows merge per CDR3 protein into single entries with the most common DNA and genes. In this sample the table shows more than 80,000 distinct CDR3 sequences, approximately 49% of which occur a single time. The top ten constitute roughly 11% of the sample. Concerning this clonotype itself: Its cognate antigen has yet to be identified. Base quality data are lacking; no much larger clone is found one base away.

The sequence was obtained from a male donor with severe acne vulgaris. Sequences were obtained from blood. Recombination linked TRBV10-3 to TRBJ2-1, and TRBD2 aligns with 7 junction nucleotides. Here the CDR3 is given as CAIAGSYNEQFF. The DNA sequence is TGTGCGATAGCGGGCTCCTACAATGAGCAGTTCTTC.